The 5 T cell receptor beta chains listed next were all sequenced from one sample in a study of tissue T cells after allogeneic stem cell transplantation. Some clones are missing from TCRdb's copy, which holds only in-frame ones; the method was immunoSEQ multiplex PCR. The table shows roughly 1,100 clones, with approximately 46% occurring only once. The time point denotes: mouse harvest day 14 after allogeneic transplant. Tail vein injection delivered 10^7 T-cell-depleted bone marrow cells and 10^6 splenic CD5+ T cells. The material sequenced was liver tissue. Source of these receptors: a female BALB/c mouse given C57BL/6 T cells with graft-versus-host disease after an allogeneic hematopoietic cell transplant.

To note about this clone: Germline and genes: mouse. The CDR3 is cut off 1 residue early in the read; its end comes from the germline J gene. The genes are TRBV26 and TRBJ2-5, with 11 bases lining up with TRBD2. CDR1 KGHPV and CDR2 FQNQEV come from the germline V gene (reference sequence). V gave up 4 bases and J gave up 6 bases; unmatched junction bases: 6. This CDR3 region has 15 residues. CDR3 sequence: CASSPLRDWGDTQYF. CDR3 DNA, as far as it was read: TGTGCCAGCAGTCCGCTCCGGGACTGGGGGGACACCCAGTAC.

This clone was seen more than once but under ten times. Here the gene names and germline are mouse. The read falls 1 residue short of the CDR3 end, and the missing part is taken from the germline J gene. The chain employs TRBV26 and TRBJ1-3, with no clear D. Trimming removed 2 bases at V and 2 bases at J, with 7 bases between. The CDR3 length is 14 residues. Germline V gene lookup returns CDR1 KGHPV and CDR2 FQNQEV (reference sequence). The CDR3 is CASSLESPGNTLYF. Partial CDR3 DNA: TGTGCCAGCAGTCTGGAGAGTCCTGGAAATACGCTCTAT. The full variable domain, rest sourced from reference TRBV26 and TRBJ1-3, is NSKVIQTPRYLVKGQGQKAKMRCIPEKGHPVVFWYQQNKNNEFKFLINFQNQEVLQQIDMTEKRFSAECPSNSPCSLEIQSSEAGDSALYLCASSLESPGNTLYFGEGSRLIVV.

This clone was seen a handful of times. The genes are named according to mouse. Read coverage stops 1 residue before the CDR3 terminus; the germline J gene supplies the remainder. The chain is built from TRBV13-2 and TRBJ1-2, with D possibly being TRBD1 (6 bases). Germline CDR1 NNHNN, CDR2 SYGAGS (reference sequence). The V end lost 5 bases, the J end lost 0 bases, and 11 bases lay between the germline ends. The CDR3 extends over 14 amino acids. CDR3 sequence reads: CASGPGHSNSDYTF. CDR3 bases read: TGTGCCAGCGGGCCGGGACACTCAAACTCCGACTACACC.

In the case of this clone: Gene names follow the mouse nomenclature. The read ends 1 residue shy of where the CDR3 ends; the end is completed using the germline J gene. The V gene is TRBV13-2, the J gene TRBJ1-3; 8 nucleotides align to TRBD1. The V gene's germline CDR1 is NNHNN and CDR2 SYGAGS (reference sequence). This CDR3 is built from 15 residues. Trimming removed 3 bases from V and 0 bases from J; junction bases left unmatched: 2. The CDR3 reads CASGGGQDSGNTLYF. Incomplete CDR3 DNA: TGTGCCAGCGGTGGGGGACAGGATTCTGGAAATACGCTCTAT.

This clone was observed a handful of times. The gene names here belong to mouse. The CDR3 end lies 1 residue beyond the end of the read and is filled in from the germline J gene. V and J are TRBV13-2 and TRBJ2-5; 10 bases align to TRBD2. This CDR3 contains 14 residues. In germline, CDR1 is NNHNN, CDR2 SYGAGS (reference sequence). The ends lost 5 bases at V and 4 bases at J; junction bases unmatched: 4. The CDR3 protein is CASGPGGAEDTQYF. CDR3 bases read: TGTGCCAGCGGCCCTGGGGGGGCTGAAGACACCCAGTAC.